Reported below is one T cell receptor beta chain. Its specificity is not known. The sample belongs to a study of blood T cells in healthy people across ages. Study-wide results and caveats: Investigators viewed diversity estimates from one million T cells as underestimates, the study reported.

It was with a sample-barcoded 5' primer and a J-beta primer mix that a second PCR of roughly 7 to 12 cycles was run. TCRdb called the 5' RACE reads again in MiXCR, with one record for every CDR3 protein. This sample carries around 790,000 distinct CDR3 sequences, around two fifths of them seen once, and the ten largest clones take approximately 19%. V was clipped by 6 bases and J by 0 bases; unmatched bases: 8. CDR1 is DFQATT, CDR2 SNEGSKA, per germline (reference sequence). The CDR3 is made up of 15 amino acids. The sequenced sample was blood. The rearrangement joins TRBV20-1 to TRBJ2-3; 8 bases match TRBD2. The sequence came from a man in his sixties in good health. The CDR3 here is CSAFRGGPSTDTQYF. CDR3 sequence (DNA): TGCAGTGCGTTTCGGGGGGGGCCTAGCACAGATACGCAGTATTTT.